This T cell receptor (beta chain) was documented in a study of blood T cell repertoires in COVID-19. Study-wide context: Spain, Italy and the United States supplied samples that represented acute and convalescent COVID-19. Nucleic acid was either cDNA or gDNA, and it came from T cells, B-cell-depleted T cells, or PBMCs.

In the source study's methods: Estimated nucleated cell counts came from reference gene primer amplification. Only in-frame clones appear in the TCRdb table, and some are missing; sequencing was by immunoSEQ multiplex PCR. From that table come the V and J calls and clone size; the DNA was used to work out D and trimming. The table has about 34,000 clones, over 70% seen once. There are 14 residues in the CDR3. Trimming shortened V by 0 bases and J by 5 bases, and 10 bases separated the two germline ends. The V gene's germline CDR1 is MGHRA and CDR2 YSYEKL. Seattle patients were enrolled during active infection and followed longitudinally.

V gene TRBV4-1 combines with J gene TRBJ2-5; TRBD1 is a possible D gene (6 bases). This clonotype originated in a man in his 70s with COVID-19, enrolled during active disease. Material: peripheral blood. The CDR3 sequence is CASSQDQGFETQYF. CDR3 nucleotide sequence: TGCGCCAGCAGCCAAGATCAGGGGTTTGAGACCCAGTACTTC.